One and the same sample provided the 23 T cell receptor beta chains below, sequenced in a study of CD8 T cells in ankylosing spondylitis. Findings and caveats of the study: Apparently characteristic of ankylosing spondylitis blood was a TCR beta motif (eight highly homologous variants).

No cognate antigen is known for these TCRs. TCRdb reprocessed the 5' RACE reads with MiXCR, giving one entry per CDR3 protein. Here the sample spans 500,000 to 550,000 distinct CDR3 sequences, 10% to 15% being singletons. Sequencing used blood, either unsorted or a sorted T cell fraction (not recorded which). The receptor source for this set is a male donor with ankylosing spondylitis.

This clonotype was recorded a few times. This chain links TRBV27 with TRBJ2-1; TRBD2 is a possible D gene (6 bases). The CDR3 covers 16 residues. V was clipped by 7 bases and J by 5 bases, with 21 bases between them. Germline CDR1 and CDR2: MNHEY and SMNVEV (reference sequence). The CDR3 DNA sequence: TGTGCCAGCACGACCCGGCTGGAGGGCGGTGACAATGAGCAGTTCTTC. This encodes CASTTRLEGGDNEQFF.

This clonotype showed up just a few times. CDR3 sequence: CASSLDEGTEKLFF. CDR3 nucleotides: TGCGCCAGCAGCTTGGATGAAGGGACTGAAAAACTGTTTTTT. V gene TRBV5-1 combines with J gene TRBJ1-4; D is possibly TRBD1 (5 bases). Germline-derived CDR1 and CDR2 are SGHRS and YFSETQ. The CDR3 extends over 14 amino acids. The V end lost 0 bases, the J end lost 7 bases, and 10 bases lay between the germline ends. Complete variable domain (other parts from reference TRBV5-1 and TRBJ1-4): KAGVTQTPRYLIKTRGQQVTLSCSPISGHRSVSWYQQTPGQGLQFLFEYFSETQRNKGNFPGRFSGRQFSNSRSEMNVSTLELGDSALYLCASSLDEGTEKLFFGSGTQLSVL.

This clonotype has a count of ten or more. The J gene is TRBJ1-1, the V gene TRBV7-8; 7 positions agree with TRBD1. Trimming removed 2 bases from V and 1 base from J; junction bases left unmatched: 7. This CDR3 contains 16 residues. In germline, CDR1 is SGHVS, CDR2 FQNEAQ. The CDR3 DNA is TGTGCCAGCAGCTTATCCACCCCAGGGGGGAACACTGAAGCTTTCTTT. It translates to CASSLSTPGGNTEAFF.

Regarding this clonotype: One end of the junction does not line up with germline, which may come from a read error. The chain couples TRBV11-2 to TRBJ2-1, with unresolved D. The CDR3 covers 11 residues. Germline V gene sequence: CDR1 SGHAT, CDR2 FQNNGV. The CDR3 coding sequence is TGTGCCAGCAGCGAAGCACTGGAGATGTACTTC. Amino acid sequence: CASSEALEMYF.

A few counts support this clonotype. The genes are TRBV5-1 and TRBJ2-7; a weak D match, TRBD2 (5 bases). The ends were cut back, 4 bases at V and 6 bases at J, with 17 bases in the middle. The germline V gene has CDR1 SGHRS and CDR2 YFSETQ. The CDR3 is 14 amino acids. In nucleotides, the CDR3 is TGCGCCAGCAGCACGGGCCTATCGGCGGGCGAGCAGTACGTC. Protein: CASSTGLSAGEQYV.

The table lists this clonotype with a few counts. V is TRBV5-1 and J is TRBJ2-7; 8 positions agree with TRBD2. The germline V gene has CDR1 SGHRS and CDR2 YFSETQ. The CDR3 runs 15 residues. The junction had 4 bases not matched to a gene; V was cut back by 0 bases and J by 2 bases. The CDR3 DNA sequence: TGCGCCAGCAGCTTGGAGGCAGCGGGAGCCTACGAGCAGTACTTC. Translation gives CASSLEAAGAYEQYF.

The J gene is TRBJ2-1, the V gene TRBV18; no clear D gene. CDR3 length: 15 residues. V was cut by 4 bases and J by 4 bases, with 14 bases left in between. Germline V gene lookup returns CDR1 KGHSH and CDR2 LQKENI. The CDR3 loop reads CASSRRRGPYNEQFF. CDR3 DNA sequence: TGTGCCAGCTCACGCCGGAGAGGCCCTTACAATGAGCAGTTCTTC.

V gene TRBV5-1 combines with J gene TRBJ1-4; TRBD1 is a possible D gene (5 bases). The CDR3 spans 15 residues. Germline lookup yields CDR1 SGHRS and CDR2 YFSETQ. V lost 8 bases and J 2 bases, leaving 16 bases between the germline ends. Written as DNA, the CDR3 is TGCGCCAGTACCAATTCGGCAGGGACTAATGAAAAACTGTTTTTT. This encodes CASTNSAGTNEKLFF.

The chain carries TRBV25-1 and TRBJ1-2, with D uncertain. Trimming cost V 6 bases and J 8 bases, with 19 bases left between them. Per germline, CDR1 MGHDK and CDR2 SYGVNS. The CDR3 length is 14 residues. CDR3 in amino acids: CASSLKGILGGYTF. CDR3 bases: TGTGCCAGCAGCCTTAAGGGAATACTTGGAGGCTACACCTTC.

This clonotype was seen a few times. V is TRBV7-9 and J is TRBJ2-3; 11 nucleotides match TRBD2. Germline trimming cut 2 bases from V and 0 bases from J; bases unmatched to any gene: 4. The CDR3 spans 17 residues. Looked up from germline, CDR1 is SEHNR and CDR2 is FQNEAQ (reference sequence). This CDR3 is CASSLPTSGVSTDTQYF. CDR3 nucleotides: TGTGCCAGCAGCTTACCGACTAGCGGGGTTAGCACAGATACGCAGTATTTT.

This sequence joins TRBV5-1 and TRBJ2-3; weak D call: TRBD1 (5 bases). CDR1 SGHRS and CDR2 YFSETQ come from the germline V gene. The CDR3 has 14 residues. The germline V and J ends were trimmed by 0 bases and 4 bases, with 9 bases remaining between them. CDR3 sequence reads: CASSLAQVPDTQYF. Here the CDR3 DNA reads TGCGCCAGCAGCTTGGCACAGGTCCCAGATACGCAGTATTTT. The full variable domain, in which reference TRBV5-1 and TRBJ2-3 provide the parts outside the CDR3, is KAGVTQTPRYLIKTRGQQVTLSCSPISGHRSVSWYQQTPGQGLQFLFEYFSETQRNKGNFPGRFSGRQFSNSRSEMNVSTLELGDSALYLCASSLAQVPDTQYFGPGTRLTVL.

CDR3 nucleotide sequence: TGCAGCGTTGCCGGGACTAGCGGGCGTTCCTACAATGAGCAGTTCTTC. As protein: CSVAGTSGRSYNEQFF. The gene calls are TRBV29-1 and TRBJ2-1; 12 bases match TRBD2. Losses at the gene ends were 4 bases for V and 1 base for J; bases not matched to a gene: 5. CDR1 SQVTM and CDR2 ANQGSEA come from the germline V gene. The CDR3 contains 16 residues.

V and J are TRBV12-2 and TRBJ1-6; the table's D call, TRBD1, has no DNA check behind it. TRBV12-2 is labeled a pseudogene. The CDR3 consists of 16 residues. CDR3 loop: CASRTTGDRLRSPLHF. In DNA, the CDR3 is TGTGCAAGTCGCACGACAGGGGACCGCCTGAGATCACCCCTCCACTTT.

This clonotype was detected only a few times. The chain recombines TRBV5-1 with TRBJ1-1; possibly TRBD1 for D (6 bases). Looked up from germline, CDR1 is SGHRS and CDR2 is YFSETQ. The CDR3 totals 14 residues. V was clipped by 5 bases and J by 4 bases, with 15 bases between them. The CDR3 coding sequence is TGCGCCAGCAGGGTACAGGGCGGGGGCACTGAAGCTTTCTTT. It encodes CASRVQGGGTEAFF.

In its sample, this clonotype was seen a few times. This chain joins TRBV27 and TRBJ2-1; D unclear. V was clipped by 5 bases and J by 4 bases, with 12 bases between them. Germline V lookup: CDR1 MNHEY, CDR2 SMNVEV (reference sequence). The CDR3 has 14 amino acids. The chain's CDR3 is CASSPGFQYNEQFF. The CDR3 nucleotides read TGTGCCAGCAGTCCCGGATTTCAATACAATGAGCAGTTCTTC.

The genes are TRBV7-2 and TRBJ2-7, with 7 bases aligning to TRBD1. CDR1 is SGHTA, CDR2 FQGNSA, per germline. The CDR3 spans 15 residues. J gave up 0 bases and V 5 bases, and 7 bases lay outside the gene matches. This CDR3 is CASSPDRVGSYEQYF. In DNA form, the CDR3 reads TGTGCCAGCAGCCCCGACAGGGTGGGCTCCTACGAGCAGTACTTC.

This clonotype has at least ten counts. The rearrangement joins TRBV20-1 to TRBJ2-5, with a tentative D call TRBD1 (6 bases). The CDR3 is 15 amino acids. The germline V gene has CDR1 DFQATT and CDR2 SNEGSKA (reference sequence). Trimming shortened V by 3 bases and J by 7 bases, and 21 bases separated the two germline ends. The DNA of the CDR3 is TGCAGTGCTAGGGGGCTACAGGGTACCGTCGGGACCCAGTACTTC. Translated: CSARGLQGTVGTQYF.

This clonotype was picked up a small number of times. This chain connects TRBV3-1 to TRBJ2-7; a weak D match, TRBD1 (5 bases). Germline V CDR1 and CDR2: LGHDT, YNNKEL (reference sequence). This CDR3 is built from 13 residues. V lost 1 base and J 6 bases, leaving 10 bases between the germline ends. The CDR3 DNA sequence: TGTGCCAGCAGCCAAGCCAGGGTATTCGAGCAGTACGTC. Its protein product is CASSQARVFEQYV.

This clonotype was seen more than once but under ten times. The chain uses TRBV3-1 and TRBJ2-3, with D perhaps TRBD1 (5 bases). V was shortened by 3 bases and J by 2 bases, with 21 bases between the two germline ends. Germline CDR1 is LGHDT and CDR2 is YNNKEL (reference sequence). This CDR3 is 18 amino acids long. CDR3 in amino acids: CASSHPFLQETSTDTQYF. The CDR3 DNA is TGTGCCAGCAGCCATCCTTTTCTACAGGAGACGTCCACAGATACGCAGTATTTT.

J is TRBJ2-1 and V is TRBV5-5, with 9 bases lining up with TRBD2. The CDR3 is made up of 17 amino acids. Trimming took 5 bases from V and 2 from J; bases not matched to a gene: 11. Germline V gives CDR1 SGHKS, CDR2 YYEKEE (reference sequence). CDR3 residues: CASRILLAGVTYNEQFF. CDR3 coding DNA: TGTGCCAGCAGAATACTATTAGCGGGGGTGACCTACAATGAGCAGTTCTTC.

About this clonotype itself: The junction does not match germline at one end; this may be a read error. The rearrangement joins TRBV20-1 to TRBJ2-3; D not certain. Germline assignment: CDR1 DFQATT and CDR2 SNEGSKA (reference sequence). The CDR3 length is 14 residues. The CDR3 protein is CSARTSSQADTQYF. In DNA form, the CDR3 reads TGCAGCGCTAGGACGTCTAGTCAGGCAGATACGCAGTATTTT.

A few counts support this clonotype. This sequence joins TRBV20-1 and TRBJ1-2, with 7 bases aligning to TRBD1. The CDR3 sequence is 13 residues long. The V gene end was trimmed by 5 bases and the J gene end by 6 bases; junction bases not matched to a gene: 9. Germline loops: CDR1 DFQATT, CDR2 SNEGSKA (reference sequence). In DNA, the CDR3 is TGCAGTGCTCGGACAGGAAAGACGAATGGCTACACCTTC. Translation: CSARTGKTNGYTF.

This chain connects TRBV3-1 to TRBJ1-1; 11 nucleotides match TRBD1. This CDR3 is built from 17 residues. Looked up from germline, CDR1 is LGHDT and CDR2 is YNNKEL (reference sequence). Trimming took 5 bases from V and 5 from J; bases not matched to a gene: 13. This chain's CDR3 is CASSSLTGQGAGTEAFF. The DNA of the CDR3 is TGTGCCAGCAGCTCCTTAACCGGACAGGGGGCAGGAACTGAAGCTTTCTTT. The complete variable domain, with remaining parts taken from reference TRBV3-1 and TRBJ1-1, reads DTAVSQTPKYLVTQMGNDKSIKCEQNLGHDTMYWYKQDSKKFLKIMFSYNNKELIINETVPNRFSPKSPDKAHLNLHINSLELGDSAVYFCASSSLTGQGAGTEAFFGQGTRLTVV.